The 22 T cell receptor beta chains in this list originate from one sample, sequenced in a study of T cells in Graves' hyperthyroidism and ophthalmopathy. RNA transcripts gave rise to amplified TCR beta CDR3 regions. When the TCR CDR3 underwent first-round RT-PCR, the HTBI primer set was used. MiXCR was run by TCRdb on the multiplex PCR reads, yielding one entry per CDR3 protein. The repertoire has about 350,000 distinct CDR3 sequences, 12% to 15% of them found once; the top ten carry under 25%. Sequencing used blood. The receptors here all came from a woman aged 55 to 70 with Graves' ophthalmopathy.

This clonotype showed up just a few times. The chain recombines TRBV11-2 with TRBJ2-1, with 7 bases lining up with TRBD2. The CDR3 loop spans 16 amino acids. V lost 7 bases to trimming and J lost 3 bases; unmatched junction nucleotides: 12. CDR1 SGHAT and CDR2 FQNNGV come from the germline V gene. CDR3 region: CASNQAGTADYNEQFF. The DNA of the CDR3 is TGTGCCAGCAACCAAGCGGGGACTGCTGACTACAATGAGCAGTTCTTC.

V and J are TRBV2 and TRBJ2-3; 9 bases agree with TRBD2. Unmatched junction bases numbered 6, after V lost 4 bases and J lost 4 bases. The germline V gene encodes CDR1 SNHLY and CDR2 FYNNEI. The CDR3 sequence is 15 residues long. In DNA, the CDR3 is TGTGCCAGCAGTGCGAGTAGCGGGAGCCCAGATACGCAGTATTTT. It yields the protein CASSASSGSPDTQYF.

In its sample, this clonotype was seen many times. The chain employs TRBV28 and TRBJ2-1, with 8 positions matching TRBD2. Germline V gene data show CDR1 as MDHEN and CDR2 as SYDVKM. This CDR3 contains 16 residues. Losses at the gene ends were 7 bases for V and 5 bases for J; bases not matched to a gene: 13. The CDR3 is CASTESAGLVNNEQFF. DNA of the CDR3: TGTGCCAGCACAGAGAGTGCGGGACTAGTGAACAATGAGCAGTTCTTC.

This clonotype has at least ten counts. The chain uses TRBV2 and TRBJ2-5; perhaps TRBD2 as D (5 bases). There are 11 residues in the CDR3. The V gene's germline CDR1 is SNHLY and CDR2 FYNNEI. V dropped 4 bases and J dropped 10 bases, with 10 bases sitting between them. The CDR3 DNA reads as TGTGCCAGCAGTGCGACGGGGATCCAGTACTTC. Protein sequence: CASSATGIQYF.

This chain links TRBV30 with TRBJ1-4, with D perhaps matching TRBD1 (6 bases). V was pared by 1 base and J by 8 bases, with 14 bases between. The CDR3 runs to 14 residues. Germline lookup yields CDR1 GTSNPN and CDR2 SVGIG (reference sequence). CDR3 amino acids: CAWSGFGGKEKLFF. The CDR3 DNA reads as TGTGCCTGGAGTGGTTTTGGGGGCAAAGAAAAACTGTTTTTT.

CDR3 sequence: CASSSQQGWDGYTF. CDR3 DNA sequence: TGTGCCAGCAGCTCTCAACAGGGATGGGATGGCTACACCTTC. The chain recombines TRBV7-9 with TRBJ1-2; D might be TRBD1 (6 bases). This CDR3 spans 14 amino acids. Trimming removed 4 bases from V and 6 bases from J, with 15 bases in between. Germline V CDR1 and CDR2: SEHNR, FQNEAQ (reference sequence).

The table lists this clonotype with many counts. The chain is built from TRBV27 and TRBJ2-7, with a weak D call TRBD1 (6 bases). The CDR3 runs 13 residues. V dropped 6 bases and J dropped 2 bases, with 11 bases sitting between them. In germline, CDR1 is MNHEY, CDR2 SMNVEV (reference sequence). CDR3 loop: CASSSGVAYEQYF. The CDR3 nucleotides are TGTGCCAGCAGCTCAGGGGTTGCCTACGAGCAGTACTTC.

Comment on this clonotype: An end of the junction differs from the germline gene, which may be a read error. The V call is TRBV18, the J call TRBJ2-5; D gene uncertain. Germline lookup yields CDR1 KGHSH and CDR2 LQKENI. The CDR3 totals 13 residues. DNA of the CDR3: TGTGTCAGCTCACCACCAATCCAAGAGACCCAGTACTTC. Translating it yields CVSSPPIQETQYF.

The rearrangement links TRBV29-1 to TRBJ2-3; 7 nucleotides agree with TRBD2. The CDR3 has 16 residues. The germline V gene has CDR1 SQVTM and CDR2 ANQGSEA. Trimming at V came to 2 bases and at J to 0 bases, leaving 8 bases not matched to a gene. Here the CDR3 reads CSVESASGVSTDTQYF. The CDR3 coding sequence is TGCAGCGTTGAATCGGCTAGCGGAGTGAGCACAGATACGCAGTATTTT.

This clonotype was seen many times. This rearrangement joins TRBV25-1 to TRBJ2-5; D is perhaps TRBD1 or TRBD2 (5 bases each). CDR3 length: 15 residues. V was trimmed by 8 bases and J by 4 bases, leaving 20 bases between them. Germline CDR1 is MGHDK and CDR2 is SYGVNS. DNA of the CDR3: TGTGCCAGCTCCGAGGGGCAGGGAGTCCGAGAGACCCAGTACTTC. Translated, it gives CASSEGQGVRETQYF.

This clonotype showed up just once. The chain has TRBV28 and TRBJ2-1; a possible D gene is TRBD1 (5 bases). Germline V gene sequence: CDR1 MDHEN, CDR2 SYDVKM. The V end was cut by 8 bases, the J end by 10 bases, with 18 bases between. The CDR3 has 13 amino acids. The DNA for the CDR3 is TGTGCCAGCGGGAACCAGGGCCCCTACGAGCAGTTCTTC. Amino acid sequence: CASGNQGPYEQFF.

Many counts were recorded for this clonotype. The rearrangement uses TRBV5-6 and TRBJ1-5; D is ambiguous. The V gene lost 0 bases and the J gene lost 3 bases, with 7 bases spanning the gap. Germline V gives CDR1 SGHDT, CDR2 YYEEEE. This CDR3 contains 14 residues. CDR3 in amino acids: CASSLGAANQPQHF. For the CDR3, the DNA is TGTGCCAGCAGCTTGGGAGCAGCCAATCAGCCCCAGCATTTT. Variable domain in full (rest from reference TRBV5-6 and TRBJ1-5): DAGVTQSPTHLIKTRGQQVTLRCSPKSGHDTVSWYQQALGQGPQFIFQYYEEEERQRGNFPDRFSGHQFPNYSSELNVNALLLGDSALYLCASSLGAANQPQHFGDGTRLSIL.

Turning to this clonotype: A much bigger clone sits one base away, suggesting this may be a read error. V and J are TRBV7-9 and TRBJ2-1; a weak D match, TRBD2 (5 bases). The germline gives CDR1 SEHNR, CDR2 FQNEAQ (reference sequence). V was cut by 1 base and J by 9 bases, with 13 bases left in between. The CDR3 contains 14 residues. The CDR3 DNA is TGTGCCAGCAGCTTAGTGGGAGAGGGTAGTGAGCAGTTCTTC. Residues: CASSLVGEGSEQFF.

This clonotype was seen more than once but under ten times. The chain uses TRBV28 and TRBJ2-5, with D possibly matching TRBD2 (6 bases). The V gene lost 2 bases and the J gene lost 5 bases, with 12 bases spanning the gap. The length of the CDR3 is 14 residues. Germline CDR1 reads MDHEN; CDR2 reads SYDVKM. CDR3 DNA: TGTGCCAGCAGTTTACCCGGGAGCCATGAGACCCAGTACTTC. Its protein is CASSLPGSHETQYF.

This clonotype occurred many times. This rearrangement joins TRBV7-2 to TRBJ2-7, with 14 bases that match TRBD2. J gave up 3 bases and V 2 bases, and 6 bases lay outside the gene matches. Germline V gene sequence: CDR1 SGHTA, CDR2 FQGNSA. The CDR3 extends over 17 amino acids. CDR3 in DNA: TGTGCCAGCAGCTTACGTGAGACTAGCGGGAGGGGCTACGAGCAGTACTTC. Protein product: CASSLRETSGRGYEQYF.

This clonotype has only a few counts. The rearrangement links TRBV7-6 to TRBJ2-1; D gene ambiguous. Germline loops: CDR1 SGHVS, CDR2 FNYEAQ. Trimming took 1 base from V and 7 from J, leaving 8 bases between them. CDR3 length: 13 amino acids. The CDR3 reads CASSLVGINEQFF. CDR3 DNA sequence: TGTGCCAGCAGCTTAGTCGGAATTAATGAGCAGTTCTTC.

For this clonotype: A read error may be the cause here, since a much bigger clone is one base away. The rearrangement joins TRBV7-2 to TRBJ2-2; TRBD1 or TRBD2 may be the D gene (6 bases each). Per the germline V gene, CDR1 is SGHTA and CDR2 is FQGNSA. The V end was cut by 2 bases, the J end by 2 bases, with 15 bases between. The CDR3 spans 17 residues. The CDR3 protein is CASSLIFGGANTGELFF. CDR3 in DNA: TGTGCCAGCAGCTTAATCTTCGGGGGCGCAAACACCGGGGAGCTGTTTTTT.

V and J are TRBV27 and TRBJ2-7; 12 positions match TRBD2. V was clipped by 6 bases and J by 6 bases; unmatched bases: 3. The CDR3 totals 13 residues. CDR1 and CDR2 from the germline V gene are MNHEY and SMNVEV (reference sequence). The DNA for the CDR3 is TGTGCCAGCAGGGAACTAGCGGGAGGCGAGCAGTACTTC. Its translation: CASRELAGGEQYF.

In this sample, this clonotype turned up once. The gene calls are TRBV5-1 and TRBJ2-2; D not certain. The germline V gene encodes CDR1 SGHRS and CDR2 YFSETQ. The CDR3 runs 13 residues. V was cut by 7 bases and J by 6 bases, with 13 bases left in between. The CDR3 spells CASFPDEAGELFF. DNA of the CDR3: TGCGCCAGCTTTCCCGATGAAGCCGGGGAGCTGTTTTTT.

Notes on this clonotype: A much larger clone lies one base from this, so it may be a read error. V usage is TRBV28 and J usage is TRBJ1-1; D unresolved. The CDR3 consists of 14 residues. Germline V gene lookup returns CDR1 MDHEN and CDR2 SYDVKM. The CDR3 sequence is CASSFSARNTVAFF. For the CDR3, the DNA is TGTGCCAGCAGTTTTAGCGCCAGGAACACTGTAGCTTTCTTT.

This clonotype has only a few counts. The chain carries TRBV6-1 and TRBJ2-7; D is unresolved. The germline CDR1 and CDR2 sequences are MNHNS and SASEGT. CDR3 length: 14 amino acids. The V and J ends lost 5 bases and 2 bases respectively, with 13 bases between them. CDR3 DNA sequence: TGTGCCAGCAGTTACGGTGGTCGCACCTACGAGCAGTACTTC. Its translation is CASSYGGRTYEQYF.

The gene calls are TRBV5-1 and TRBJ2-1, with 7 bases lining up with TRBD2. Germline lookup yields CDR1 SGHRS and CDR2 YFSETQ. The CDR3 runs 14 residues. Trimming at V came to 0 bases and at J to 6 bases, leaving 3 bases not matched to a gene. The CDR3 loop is CASSLGLAINEQFF. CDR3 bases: TGCGCCAGCAGCTTGGGACTAGCCATCAATGAGCAGTTCTTC.